This T cell receptor (beta chain) was retrieved from a study of PD-1 blockade in classical Hodgkin lymphoma. Comment on this clone: Its specificity is not known.

V lost 7 bases, J lost 6 bases, and 5 bases stayed unmatched. This CDR3 has 14 amino acids. CDR1 MNHEY and CDR2 SMNVEV come from the germline V gene (reference sequence). Relapse after autologous stem cell transplantation occurred in every patient, and brentuximab vedotin exposure varied. Method: immunoSEQ multiplex PCR; TCRdb's copy keeps in-frame clones and lacks some. The sample has tens of thousands of clones, roughly 75% seen once. Overall study findings and caveats: Complete responders possessed baseline diversity comparable to newly diagnosed patients.

This chain connects TRBV27 to TRBJ2-2; 10 positions agree with TRBD1. Specimen: peripheral blood mononuclear cells (PBMCs), collected before the second cycle of nivolumab. The receptor's source is a human donor with classical Hodgkin lymphoma. CDR3 DNA: TGTGCCAGCAAGGGGACAGGGGATTCCGGGGAGCTGTTTTTT. Its translation is CASKGTGDSGELFF.